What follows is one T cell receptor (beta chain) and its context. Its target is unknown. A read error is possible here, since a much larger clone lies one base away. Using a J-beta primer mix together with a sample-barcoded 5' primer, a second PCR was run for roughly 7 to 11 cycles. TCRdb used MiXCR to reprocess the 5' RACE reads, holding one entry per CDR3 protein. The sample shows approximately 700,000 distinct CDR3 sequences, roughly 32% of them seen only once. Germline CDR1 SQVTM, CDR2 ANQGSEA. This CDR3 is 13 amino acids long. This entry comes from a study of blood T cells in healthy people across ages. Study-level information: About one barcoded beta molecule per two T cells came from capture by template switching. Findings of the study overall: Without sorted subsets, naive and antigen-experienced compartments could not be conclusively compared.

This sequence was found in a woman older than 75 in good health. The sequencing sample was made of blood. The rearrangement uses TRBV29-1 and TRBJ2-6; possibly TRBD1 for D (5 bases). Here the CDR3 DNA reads TGCAGCGTTATCAGCTCTGGGGCCAACGTCCGGACTTTC. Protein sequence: CSVISSGANVRTF.